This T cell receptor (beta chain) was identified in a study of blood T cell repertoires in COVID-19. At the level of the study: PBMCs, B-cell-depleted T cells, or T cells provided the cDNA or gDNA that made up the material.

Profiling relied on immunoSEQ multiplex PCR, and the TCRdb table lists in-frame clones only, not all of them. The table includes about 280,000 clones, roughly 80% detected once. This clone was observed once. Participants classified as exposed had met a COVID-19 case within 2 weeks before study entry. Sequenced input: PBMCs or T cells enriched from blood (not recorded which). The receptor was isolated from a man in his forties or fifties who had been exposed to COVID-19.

CDR3 DNA sequence: TGTGCCAGCAGCATGGGGCCCTTAGCGGTCACAGATACGCAGTATTTT. Its translation is CASSMGPLAVTDTQYF. This chain connects TRBV13 to TRBJ2-3; maybe TRBD2 (6 bases). The CDR3 totals 16 residues. The germline V gene has CDR1 PRHDT and CDR2 FYEKMQ (reference sequence). V lost 5 bases and J 2 bases, leaving 17 bases between the germline ends.